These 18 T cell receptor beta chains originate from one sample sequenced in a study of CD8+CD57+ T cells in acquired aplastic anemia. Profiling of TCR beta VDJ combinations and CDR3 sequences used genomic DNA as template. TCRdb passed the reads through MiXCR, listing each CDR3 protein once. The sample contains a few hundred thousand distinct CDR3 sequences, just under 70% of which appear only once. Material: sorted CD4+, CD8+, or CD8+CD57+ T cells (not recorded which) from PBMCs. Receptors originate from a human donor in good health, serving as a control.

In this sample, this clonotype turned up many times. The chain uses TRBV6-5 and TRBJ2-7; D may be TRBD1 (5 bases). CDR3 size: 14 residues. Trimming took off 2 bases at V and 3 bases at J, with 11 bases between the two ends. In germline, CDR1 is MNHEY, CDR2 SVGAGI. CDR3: CASSYVQGNYEQYF. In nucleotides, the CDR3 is TGTGCCAGCAGTTACGTGCAGGGTAACTACGAGCAGTACTTC.

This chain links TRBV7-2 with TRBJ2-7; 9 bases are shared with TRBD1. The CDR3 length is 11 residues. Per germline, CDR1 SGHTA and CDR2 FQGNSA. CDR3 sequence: CASSHDRTGEV. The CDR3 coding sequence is TGTGCCAGCAGTCACGATCGGACAGGGGAGGTC.

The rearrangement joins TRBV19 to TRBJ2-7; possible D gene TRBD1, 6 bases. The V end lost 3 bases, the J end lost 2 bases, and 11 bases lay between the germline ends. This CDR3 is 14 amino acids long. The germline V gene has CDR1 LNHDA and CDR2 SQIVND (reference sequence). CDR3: CASSISGVPYEQYF. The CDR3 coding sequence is TGTGCCAGTAGTATTTCAGGGGTCCCCTACGAGCAGTACTTC.

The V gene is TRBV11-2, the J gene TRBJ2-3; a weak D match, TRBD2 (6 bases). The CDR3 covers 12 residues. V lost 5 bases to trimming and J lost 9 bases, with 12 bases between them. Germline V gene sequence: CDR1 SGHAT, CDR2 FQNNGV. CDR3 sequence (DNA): TGTGCCAGCAGCCTCCCCGGAGGGACGCAGTATTTT. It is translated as CASSLPGGTQYF.

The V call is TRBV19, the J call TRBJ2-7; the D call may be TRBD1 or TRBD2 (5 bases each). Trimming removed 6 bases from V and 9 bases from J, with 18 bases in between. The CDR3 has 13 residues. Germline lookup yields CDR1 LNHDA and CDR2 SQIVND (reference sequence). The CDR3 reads CASSWGRGATQYF. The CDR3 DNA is TGTGCCAGTAGCTGGGGACGTGGAGCCACGCAGTACTTC.

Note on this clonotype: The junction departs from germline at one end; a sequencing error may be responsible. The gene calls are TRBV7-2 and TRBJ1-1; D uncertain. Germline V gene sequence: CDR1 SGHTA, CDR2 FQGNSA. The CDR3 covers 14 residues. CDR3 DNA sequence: TGCGCCAGCAGCACCCGTACAGAAAACACTAATGCACTCTTT. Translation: CASSTRTENTNALF.

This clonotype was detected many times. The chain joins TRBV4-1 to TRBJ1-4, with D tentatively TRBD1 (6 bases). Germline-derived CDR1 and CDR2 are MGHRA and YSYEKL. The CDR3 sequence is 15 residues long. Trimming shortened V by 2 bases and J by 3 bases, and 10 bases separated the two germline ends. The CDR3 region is CASSQREGANEKLFF. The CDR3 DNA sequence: TGCGCCAGCAGCCAACGAGAGGGGGCTAATGAAAAACTGTTTTTT.

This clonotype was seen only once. The CDR3, as DNA: TGTGCCAGCAGCTCCCGGACAAACATGAACACTGAAGCTTTCTTT. Its translation: CASSSRTNMNTEAFF. This chain connects TRBV7-8 to TRBJ1-1; TRBD1 might be the D (5 bases). V dropped 4 bases and J dropped 0 bases, with 12 bases sitting between them. Per germline, CDR1 SGHVS and CDR2 FQNEAQ. The CDR3 totals 15 residues.

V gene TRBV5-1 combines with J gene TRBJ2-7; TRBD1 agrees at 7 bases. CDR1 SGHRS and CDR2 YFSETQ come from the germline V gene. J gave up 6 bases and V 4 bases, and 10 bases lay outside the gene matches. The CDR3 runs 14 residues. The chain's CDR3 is CASSNRDSESEQYF. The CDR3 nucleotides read TGCGCCAGCAGCAACCGGGACAGCGAAAGCGAGCAGTACTTC.

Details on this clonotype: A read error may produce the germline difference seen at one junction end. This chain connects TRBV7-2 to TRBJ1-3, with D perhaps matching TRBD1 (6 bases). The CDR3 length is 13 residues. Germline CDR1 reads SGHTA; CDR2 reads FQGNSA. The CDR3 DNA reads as TGTGCCAGCAGCTCCCTTACAGGGATCACTGAAGCTTTC. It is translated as CASSSLTGITEAF.

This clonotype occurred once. CDR3 in DNA: TGTGCCAGCAGCGCCTTAACGGCCGGGGAGCTGTTTTACTTC. Protein sequence: CASSALTAGELFYF. This chain connects TRBV9 to TRBJ2-7; perhaps TRBD2 as D (5 bases). The CDR3 is made up of 14 amino acids. CDR1 and CDR2 from the germline V gene are SGDLS and YYNGEE. Trimming pared 3 bases from V and 13 bases from J, leaving 23 bases between. Based on the CDR3 plus reference TRBV9 and TRBJ2-7, the full variable domain is DSGVTQTPKHLITATGQRVTLRCSPRSGDLSVYWYQQSLDQGLQFLIQYYNGEERAKGNILERFSAQQFPDLHSELNLSSLELGDSALYFCASSALTAGELFYFGPGTRLTVT.

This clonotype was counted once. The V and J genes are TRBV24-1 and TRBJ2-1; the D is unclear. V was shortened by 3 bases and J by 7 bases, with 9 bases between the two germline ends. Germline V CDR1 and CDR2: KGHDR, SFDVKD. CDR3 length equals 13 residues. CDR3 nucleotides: TGTGCCACCAGTGATATAGGCCTGAATGAGCAGTTCTTC. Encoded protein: CATSDIGLNEQFF.

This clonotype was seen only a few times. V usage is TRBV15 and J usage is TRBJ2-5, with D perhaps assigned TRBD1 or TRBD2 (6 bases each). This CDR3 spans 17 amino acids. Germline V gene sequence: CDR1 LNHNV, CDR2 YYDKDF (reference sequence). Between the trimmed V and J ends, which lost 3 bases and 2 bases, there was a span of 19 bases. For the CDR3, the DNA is TGTGCCACCAGCAGCCCGGAGGGTAGGGGGGTTCAAGAGACCCAGTACTTC. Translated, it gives CATSSPEGRGVQETQYF.

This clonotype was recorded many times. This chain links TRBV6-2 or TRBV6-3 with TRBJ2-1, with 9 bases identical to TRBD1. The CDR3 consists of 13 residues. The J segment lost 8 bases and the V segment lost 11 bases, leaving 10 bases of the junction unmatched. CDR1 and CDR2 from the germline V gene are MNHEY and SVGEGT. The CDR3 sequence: CAHGGQGGHEQFF. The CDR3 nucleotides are TGTGCCCATGGGGGACAGGGAGGTCATGAGCAGTTCTTC.

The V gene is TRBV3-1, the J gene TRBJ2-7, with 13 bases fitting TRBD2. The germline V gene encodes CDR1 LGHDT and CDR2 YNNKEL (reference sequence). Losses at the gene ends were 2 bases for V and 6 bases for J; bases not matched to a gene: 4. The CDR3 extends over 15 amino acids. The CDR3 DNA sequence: TGTGCCAGCAGCCAACCGGGACTAGCGGGGAGCGAGCAGTACTTC. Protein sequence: CASSQPGLAGSEQYF.

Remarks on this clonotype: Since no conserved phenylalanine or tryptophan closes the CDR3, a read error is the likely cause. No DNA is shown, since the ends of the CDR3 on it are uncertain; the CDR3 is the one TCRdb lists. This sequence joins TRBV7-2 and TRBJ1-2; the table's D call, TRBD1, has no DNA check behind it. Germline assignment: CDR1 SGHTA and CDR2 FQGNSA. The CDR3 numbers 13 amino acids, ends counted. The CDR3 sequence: CASSEGTGRGYTC.

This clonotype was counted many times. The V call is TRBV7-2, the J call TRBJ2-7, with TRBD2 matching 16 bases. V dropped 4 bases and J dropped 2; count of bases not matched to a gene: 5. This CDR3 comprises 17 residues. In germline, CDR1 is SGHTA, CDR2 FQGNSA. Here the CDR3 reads CASSSQGTSGGAYEQYF. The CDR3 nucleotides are TGTGCCAGCAGCTCCCAAGGGACTAGCGGGGGGGCCTACGAGCAGTACTTC.

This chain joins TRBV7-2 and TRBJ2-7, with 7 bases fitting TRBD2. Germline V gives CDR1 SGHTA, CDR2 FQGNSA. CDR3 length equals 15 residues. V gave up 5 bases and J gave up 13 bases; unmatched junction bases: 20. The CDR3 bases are TGTGCCAGCAGCGCCGGGACTACGGAGACCCAGGACTTCTACTTC. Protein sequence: CASSAGTTETQDFYF.